Described below is a single T cell receptor (beta chain) sequence and its context. The protocol was immunoSEQ multiplex PCR, while the TCRdb copy is restricted to in-frame clones and leaves out a portion. The sample holds some 130,000 clones, approximately 90% seen once. The data are from a study of control samples from healthy donors and cancer patients. The germline V gene has CDR1 LGHNT and CDR2 FRNRAP. V was cut by 3 bases and J by 3 bases, with 16 bases left in between. The CDR3 is made up of 16 amino acids. Sequencing was carried out using blood. This chain links TRBV12-5 with TRBJ2-3; D not certain. This TCR was recovered from a man younger than 30 in good health. The CDR3 bases are TGTGCTAGTGGTTTATTAAGAACTGGGTCTACAGATACGCAGTATTTT. Encoded protein: CASGLLRTGSTDTQYF.